This TCR beta chain was profiled in a study of CD8 T cells in Susac syndrome (dated by TCRdb to the late 2010s). General notes on the study: The study used repertoire sequencing to test whether antigen drove CD8+ T cell activation and differentiation in Susac syndrome. The clonality of the CD8+ T cell repertoire was compared across approximately 11 healthy donors, some 14 Susac syndrome patients and around 16 multiple sclerosis patients.

RNA was extracted using the RNeasy kit, and about 0.5 to 1 ug of the RNA was reverse transcribed with random hexamers. TCR beta CDR3 regions were amplified with the immunoSEQ multiplex PCR assay covering 54 Vbeta and 13 Jbeta segments. PCR amplification bias was corrected by using a synthetic template baseline for primer optimization and computational correction. As for the authors' bioinformatics: Reads were annotated to V, D and J genes according to IMGT and were analyzed with immunoSEQ Analyzer, with only productive sequences retained. To calculate clonality, Shannon entropy was normalized by log2 of the number of productive unique sequences and then subtracted from one. Public and private clones were assessed among the 100 most prevalent clones of each patient and control. A clone was defined as Susac-specific if it was absent from the healthy and MS cohorts, from over a thousand published viral clones and from other ImmuneACCESS disease sequences. TCRdb's own reprocessing of the public reads used fastp at Q25 and MiXCR and kept productive beta chains. For every CDR3 protein sequence, its rows merge into one entry that carries the most common genes and DNA. Clone size and V and J calls follow TCRdb, not the original study. For this sample there are 200,000 to 250,000 distinct CDR3 sequences; more than 85% appear just once. About 0.12% of the sample is taken by the ten largest.

High-throughput TCR beta sequencing profiled peripheral blood CD8+ and CD4+ T cells from healthy donors, Susac syndrome patients and multiple sclerosis patients. The multiple sclerosis controls were treatment-naive patients who had stable or active relapsing-remitting disease and met the revised McDonald criteria. Bulk CD8+ and CD4+ T cells were purified by magnetic negative isolation, whereas CD8+ TEMRA cells were enriched by FACS. Blood was drawn into EDTA tubes, processed within 24 hours, and PBMCs were isolated by density gradient centrifugation. PBMCs intended for TCR sequencing were cryopreserved in liquid nitrogen and thawed later in a water bath at 37 degrees C. The sorted or isolated CD4+, CD8+ and CD8+ TEMRA cells reached a purity of at least 90%. What the research found in general, with its limitations: The TCR sequencing and HLA analysis was acknowledged to have included a relatively small number of individuals.

Concerning this clonotype itself: The antigen it binds to is not known. Nothing much larger sits one base from this clone, and base qualities are not available.

This TCR was sampled from a human donor with multiple sclerosis. The source material was CD8+ T cells from PBMCs.

The DNA sequence follows: TGCGCCAGCAGCCAAGAATATGGTGAAGCTTTCTTT. This yields the protein CASSQEYGEAFF. The receptor chain draws on TRBV4-1 and TRBJ1-1, with the D gene uncertain. CDR1 and CDR2 are read off the germline V gene as MGHRA and YSYEKL. Trimming removed 0 bases from V and 7 bases from J, leaving 6 bases between the germline ends. Inclusive of the bounding cysteine and phenylalanine, the CDR3 is 12 residues long. CDR3 DNA only is kept here, 36 bases in frame from base 1.